The 3 T cell receptor beta chains presented below share a single source sample, sequenced in a study of T cell repertoires in cytomegalovirus infection. TCRdb processed the reads anew with MiXCR; each CDR3 protein has one entry. The sample holds some 440,000 distinct CDR3 sequences; around 32% are singletons and the top ten take roughly 13%. The source material was PBMCs. The receptors come from a human donor in good health (CMV status not recorded). Some clones in this sample may be carry-over from other donors' samples.

This rearrangement joins TRBV7-6 to TRBJ2-2, with D possibly matching TRBD2 (5 bases). The CDR3 consists of 14 residues. V was trimmed by 6 bases and J by 1 base, leaving 9 bases between them. Germline CDR1 and CDR2: SGHVS and FNYEAQ. The CDR3 nucleotides read TGTGCCAGCAGGGAGGCTGAGAACACCGGGGAGCTGTTTTTT. As protein: CASREAENTGELFF.

The V and J genes are TRBV20-1 and TRBJ1-6; 9 bases line up with TRBD1. J lost 7 bases, V lost 1 base, and 2 bases had no gene match. The CDR3 is 14 residues long. The germline V gene encodes CDR1 DFQATT and CDR2 SNEGSKA (reference sequence). Written as DNA, the CDR3 is TGCAGTGCTAGAGCCGGGACAGGGAATTCACCCCTCCACTTT. As protein: CSARAGTGNSPLHF.

This clonotype was counted only a few times. This chain uses TRBV20-1 with TRBJ1-1; 9 bases are a match to TRBD1. From germline, CDR1 is DFQATT and CDR2 SNEGSKA (reference sequence). The CDR3 is 12 amino acids. V shed 3 bases, J shed 8 bases, and the junction held 4 bases outside the gene matches. CDR3: CSASTGGREAFF. Written as DNA, the CDR3 is TGCAGTGCTAGTACAGGGGGCAGGGAAGCTTTCTTT.